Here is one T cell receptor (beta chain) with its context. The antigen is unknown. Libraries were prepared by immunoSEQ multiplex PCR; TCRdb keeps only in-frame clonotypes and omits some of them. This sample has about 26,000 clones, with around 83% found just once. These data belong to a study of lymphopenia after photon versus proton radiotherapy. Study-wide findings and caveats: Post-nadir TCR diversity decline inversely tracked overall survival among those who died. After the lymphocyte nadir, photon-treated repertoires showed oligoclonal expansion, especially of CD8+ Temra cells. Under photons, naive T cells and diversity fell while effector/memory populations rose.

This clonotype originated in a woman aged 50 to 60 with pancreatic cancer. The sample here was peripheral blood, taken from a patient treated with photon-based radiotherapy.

The CDR3 sequence: CASSFRGANTEAFF. CDR3 bases: TGTGCCAGCAGCTTCCGGGGGGCGAACACTGAAGCTTTCTTT. The J gene is TRBJ1-1, the V gene TRBV7-2; D possibly corresponds to TRBD1 (6 bases). The germline V gene encodes CDR1 SGHTA and CDR2 FQGNSA. There are 14 residues in the CDR3. V was shortened by 3 bases and J by 1 base, with 9 bases between the two germline ends. The variable domain in full, with the rest retrieved from reference TRBV7-2 and TRBJ1-1, is GAGVSQSPSNKVTEKGKDVELRCDPISGHTALYWYRQSLGQGLEFLIYFQGNSAPDKSGLPSDRFSAERTGGSVSTLTIQRTQQEDSAVYLCASSFRGANTEAFFGQGTRLTVV.